This TCR beta chain was identified in a study of shared clonotypes between healthy human individuals. Whole-study findings and limits: Non-shared clonotypes showed lower generation probabilities than clonotypes common to all four donors.

The CDR3 loop spans 15 amino acids. Germline loops: CDR1 LNHDA, CDR2 SQIVND (reference sequence). In regard to this clone: The antigen remains undetermined.

Clones were read by immunoSEQ multiplex PCR, and TCRdb kept only the in-frame ones, dropping some. Among some 500,000 clones listed, 90% to 97% were seen once. The chain is built from TRBV19 and TRBJ2-5; 7 positions agree with TRBD1. The closer fit of TRBJ2-7 to the DNA end suggests the J call may be wrong. The sequenced sample consisted of naive CD4+ T cells sorted from blood. Subset indicated: CD45RA+ positively selected. The TCR originated in a woman aged 30 to 39 in good health. The CDR3 sequence is CASSIGQVSVNEQYF. Here the CDR3 DNA reads TGTGCCAGTAGTATTGGACAGGTCTCTGTTAACGAGCAGTACTTC.